One and the same sample provided the 26 T cell receptor beta chains below, sequenced in a study of blood T cell repertoires in COVID-19. TCRdb keeps only in-frame clones here, not all; method: immunoSEQ multiplex PCR. The repertoire has some 110,000 clones, roughly 80% of them found once; the top ten carry roughly 2.4%. Input material: peripheral blood. The receptors were sampled from a man aged 25-45 years with acute or convalescent COVID-19.

The CDR3 region is CASSQPGTSGAPRAYEQYV. The CDR3 DNA sequence: TGTGCCAGCAGCCAACCCGGGACTAGCGGGGCCCCTAGGGCATACGAGCAGTACGTC. The rearrangement joins TRBV4-2 to TRBJ2-7; 13 bases fit TRBD2. Germline V gives CDR1 LGHNA, CDR2 YNFKEQ. This CDR3 is 19 amino acids long. V was pared by 2 bases and J by 4 bases, with 14 bases of the junction left unmatched.

J is TRBJ1-5 and V is TRBV7-8, with 9 nucleotides matching TRBD1. The V gene end was trimmed by 6 bases and the J gene end by 0 bases; junction bases not matched to a gene: 12. Germline assignment: CDR1 SGHVS and CDR2 FQNEAQ. This CDR3 comprises 18 residues. This CDR3 reads CASSRESRDRDSNQPQHF. CDR3 in DNA: TGTGCCAGCAGTCGAGAATCCCGGGACAGGGATAGCAATCAGCCCCAGCATTTT.

This clone was seen a few times. The V call is TRBV30, the J call TRBJ1-1; maybe TRBD1 (5 bases). Germline V gene lookup returns CDR1 GTSNPN and CDR2 SVGIG (reference sequence). The CDR3 sequence is 14 residues long. V was shortened by 3 bases and J by 1 base, with 12 bases between the two germline ends. The CDR3 bases are TGTGCCTGGAGGGGGGGAGAGGCGAACACTGAAGCTTTCTTT. The encoded protein is CAWRGGEANTEAFF.

The rearrangement uses TRBV7-3 and TRBJ2-5; TRBD2 matches 7 bases. The length of the CDR3 is 15 residues. Germline V gene sequence: CDR1 SGHTA, CDR2 FQGTGA. V trimming: 1 base; J trimming: 8 bases; junction bases outside the gene matches: 10. The CDR3 DNA reads as TGTGCCAGCAGCTTAAGTAATAGCGGGCCCTATACCCAGTACTTC. Protein: CASSLSNSGPYTQYF.

The chain recombines TRBV5-4 with TRBJ1-2, with TRBD1 as a possible D gene (5 bases). CDR3 size: 14 residues. Germline CDR1 reads SGHNT; CDR2 reads YYREEE (reference sequence). Trimming took 4 bases from V and 1 from J, leaving 11 bases between them. The CDR3: CASSLDSVNYGYTF. In nucleotides, the CDR3 is TGTGCCAGCAGCCTCGACAGCGTTAACTATGGCTACACCTTC.

For this clone: Other DNA sequences in this specimen translate into the identical CDR3. The chain joins TRBV27 to TRBJ1-2, with 8 positions matching TRBD1. The germline CDR1 and CDR2 sequences are MNHEY and SMNVEV (reference sequence). CDR3 length: 14 residues. The V and J ends lost 0 bases and 4 bases, in that order; junction bases with no gene match: 1. The CDR3 reads CASSLSGQGYGYTF. CDR3 in DNA: TGTGCCAGCAGTTTATCAGGACAGGGCTATGGCTACACCTTC.

The rearrangement uses TRBV19 and TRBJ1-3; 8 bases match TRBD1. CDR1 and CDR2 (germline): LNHDA, SQIVND (reference sequence). Losses at the gene ends were 10 bases for V and 7 bases for J; bases not matched to a gene: 6. The CDR3 has 12 residues. The CDR3 DNA reads TGTGCCACGCGACAGGGGCGGAACACCATATATTTT. Protein: CATRQGRNTIYF.

This clone was detected only a few times. This chain joins TRBV29-1 and TRBJ2-7; D remains ambiguous. The V and J ends lost 6 bases and 2 bases respectively, with 14 bases between them. Germline V lookup: CDR1 SQVTM, CDR2 ANQGSEA. The CDR3 runs to 13 residues. The CDR3 bases are TGCAGCGTCCGCTCCTCGGTAACCTACGAGCAGTACTTC. Translated, it gives CSVRSSVTYEQYF.

The table lists this clone with a count of one. The rearrangement uses TRBV13 and TRBJ2-1; 8 positions agree with TRBD2. Trimming took 6 bases from V and 9 from J; bases not matched to a gene: 19. The CDR3 has 17 residues. Germline loops: CDR1 PRHDT, CDR2 FYEKMQ (reference sequence). CDR3 loop: CASSWRSGTSGIGEQFF. CDR3 in DNA: TGTGCCAGCAGTTGGAGAAGTGGGACTAGTGGTATAGGTGAGCAGTTCTTC.

CDR3 in amino acids: CASIPGQGHTDTQYF. The CDR3 bases are TGTGCCAGCATACCGGGACAGGGACACACAGATACGCAGTATTTT. The V call is TRBV6-5, the J call TRBJ2-3; TRBD1 matches 9 bases. V dropped 7 bases and J dropped 2; count of bases not matched to a gene: 7. This CDR3 contains 15 residues. Germline loops: CDR1 MNHEY, CDR2 SVGAGI.

J is TRBJ1-6 and V is TRBV21-1; the DNA was not compared with TRBD1, the D call given in the table. TRBV21-1 is given as a pseudogene. The CDR3 is 14 amino acids. The DNA of the CDR3 is TGTGCCAGCAGCCCTCAAAACAGGAATTCACCCCTCCACTTT. Amino acid sequence: CASSPQNRNSPLHF.

This clone was found many times. The J gene is TRBJ2-1, the V gene TRBV6-5; D gene uncertain. CDR1 and CDR2 (germline): MNHEY, SVGAGI. V was pared by 2 bases and J by 2 bases, with 13 bases between. CDR3 size: 16 residues. The CDR3 protein is CASSYATGEAYNEQFF. The CDR3 DNA sequence: TGTGCCAGCAGTTACGCTACCGGTGAGGCCTACAATGAGCAGTTCTTC.

The J gene is TRBJ2-2, the V gene TRBV7-9, with 7 bases that match TRBD2. This CDR3 spans 14 amino acids. V trimming: 7 bases; J trimming: 3 bases; junction bases outside the gene matches: 5. CDR1 is SEHNR, CDR2 FQNEAQ, per germline (reference sequence). The DNA for the CDR3 is TGTGCCAGCAACCCGGGGGGTTACACCGGGGAGCTGTTTTTT. It codes for CASNPGGYTGELFF.

The rearrangement uses TRBV24-1 and TRBJ2-1; 7 bases are shared with TRBD1. Germline values: CDR1 KGHDR, CDR2 SFDVKD. This CDR3 contains 16 residues. Trimming removed 7 bases from V and 0 bases from J; junction bases left unmatched: 8. The CDR3: CATSRRDSSSYNEQFF. In DNA form, the CDR3 reads TGTGCCACCAGCCGCCGGGACAGCAGCTCCTACAATGAGCAGTTCTTC.

The rearrangement links TRBV12-5 to TRBJ2-1, with D unresolved. The germline CDR1 and CDR2 sequences are LGHNT and FRNRAP. V dropped 5 bases and J dropped 7 bases, with 6 bases sitting between them. The CDR3 sequence is 11 residues long. The CDR3 DNA reads TGTGCTAGTGGTCCCTTTAATGAGCAGTTCTTC. Translation gives CASGPFNEQFF.

The chain has TRBV5-1 and TRBJ2-2; 11 bases line up with TRBD1. This CDR3 region has 15 residues. The germline CDR1 and CDR2 sequences are SGHRS and YFSETQ. The junction had 6 bases not matched to a gene; V was cut back by 7 bases and J by 4 bases. The CDR3 reads CASRPGTGGTGELFF. The CDR3 region has the DNA TGCGCCAGCCGACCCGGGACAGGGGGCACCGGGGAGCTGTTTTTT.

This rearrangement joins TRBV6-5 to TRBJ1-4; D is ambiguous. The CDR3 runs 12 residues. Per germline, CDR1 MNHEY and CDR2 SVGAGI. V was pared by 9 bases and J by 3 bases, with 8 bases between. In DNA, the CDR3 is TGTGCCAGTGGGAGGTCTAATGAAAAACTGTTTTTT. Translating it yields CASGRSNEKLFF.

This clone was observed once. The chain combines TRBV11-3 with TRBJ2-5; 7 positions match TRBD1. The trim removed 5 bases at V and 2 bases at J, leaving 5 bases unmatched. There are 14 residues in the CDR3. CDR1 and CDR2 from the germline V gene are SGHNT and YENEEA. CDR3 protein: CASSTGDSQETQYF. CDR3 sequence (DNA): TGTGCCAGCAGCACTGGGGACAGTCAAGAGACCCAGTACTTC.

Comments on this clone: A read error may account for a junction end that differs from germline. The chain recombines TRBV7-9 with TRBJ2-3; no reliable D call. This CDR3 has 13 amino acids. From germline, CDR1 is SEHNR and CDR2 FQNEAQ (reference sequence). Here the CDR3 reads CASSLGGTDTQYF. In DNA form, the CDR3 reads TGTGCCAGCAGCTTAGGAGGCACGGATACGCAGTATTTT.

V usage is TRBV2 and J usage is TRBJ2-1; 7 positions agree with TRBD1. Trimming cost V 8 bases and J 8 bases; bases outside gene matches: 12. The CDR3 covers 14 residues. Germline V gene data show CDR1 as SNHLY and CDR2 as FYNNEI. The chain's CDR3 is CASQFQGESDEQFF. The DNA of the CDR3 is TGTGCCAGCCAATTTCAGGGGGAGTCAGATGAGCAGTTCTTC.

The rearrangement uses TRBV3-1 (or the pseudogene TRBV3-2) and TRBJ2-3; the D gene is possibly TRBD2 (6 bases). Germline loops: CDR1 LGHDT, CDR2 YNNKEL (reference sequence). Trimming cost V 1 base and J 3 bases, with 11 bases left between them. The CDR3 consists of 15 residues. The CDR3 is CASSQGQLATDTQYF. In nucleotides, the CDR3 is TGTGCCAGCAGCCAAGGACAGCTAGCGACAGATACGCAGTATTTT.

This clone has a single count. This chain connects TRBV5-1 to TRBJ1-2; D not resolved. Germline CDR1 reads SGHRS; CDR2 reads YFSETQ. This CDR3 has 16 residues. Trimming took off 4 bases at V and 0 bases at J, with 16 bases between the two ends. The DNA for the CDR3 is TGCGCCAGCAGCCCAGAAGGACTTTCCACTAACTATGGCTACACCTTC. This translates into CASSPEGLSTNYGYTF. Drawing the rest from reference TRBV5-1 and TRBJ1-2, the complete variable domain is KAGVTQTPRYLIKTRGQQVTLSCSPISGHRSVSWYQQTPGQGLQFLFEYFSETQRNKGNFPGRFSGRQFSNSRSEMNVSTLELGDSALYLCASSPEGLSTNYGYTFGSGTRLTVV.

The chain combines TRBV11-1 with TRBJ2-7, with D perhaps TRBD2 (6 bases). The germline V gene has CDR1 SGHAT and CDR2 FQDESV (reference sequence). The CDR3 is made up of 16 amino acids. V lost 5 bases and J 7 bases, leaving 24 bases between the germline ends. The CDR3 spells CASSGVATSLLREQYF. The CDR3 DNA is TGTGCCAGCAGCGGAGTGGCGACTAGTTTACTCCGAGAGCAGTACTTC. The full variable domain, its missing parts supplied by reference TRBV11-1 and TRBJ2-7, is EAEVAQSPRYKITEKSQAVAFWCDPISGHATLYWYRQILGQGPELLVQFQDESVVDDSQLPKDRFSAERLKGVDSTLKIQPAELGDSAMYLCASSGVATSLLREQYFGPGTRLTVT.

In its sample, this clone was seen a few times. The gene calls are TRBV18 and TRBJ2-1, with D hard to call. Germline CDR1 and CDR2: KGHSH and LQKENI. Trimming took 0 bases from V and 7 from J, leaving 7 bases between them. The length of the CDR3 is 13 residues. CDR3 in amino acids: CASSPPTRNEQFF. In DNA form, the CDR3 reads TGTGCCAGCTCACCACCTACGAGGAATGAGCAGTTCTTC.

This clone was counted a few times. The chain recombines TRBV10-3 with TRBJ2-7; D gene ambiguous. Per germline, CDR1 ENHRY and CDR2 SYGVKD. The CDR3 extends over 12 amino acids. Trimming removed 3 bases from V and 12 bases from J, with 15 bases in between. The CDR3: CAISDTLSRGYV. CDR3 DNA: TGTGCCATCAGTGATACCTTGTCGCGAGGGTACGTC.

The gene calls are TRBV5-1 and TRBJ2-2, with 8 bases lining up with TRBD2. Unmatched junction bases numbered 8, after V lost 2 bases and J lost 5 bases. The CDR3 has 16 amino acids. Per germline, CDR1 SGHRS and CDR2 YFSETQ. The CDR3 DNA sequence: TGCGCCAGCAGCTTTTTGGGACTAGGGGGGACCGGGGAGCTGTTTTTT. It encodes CASSFLGLGGTGELFF. Variable domain in full (rest from reference TRBV5-1 and TRBJ2-2): KAGVTQTPRYLIKTRGQQVTLSCSPISGHRSVSWYQQTPGQGLQFLFEYFSETQRNKGNFPGRFSGRQFSNSRSEMNVSTLELGDSALYLCASSFLGLGGTGELFFGEGSRLTVL.